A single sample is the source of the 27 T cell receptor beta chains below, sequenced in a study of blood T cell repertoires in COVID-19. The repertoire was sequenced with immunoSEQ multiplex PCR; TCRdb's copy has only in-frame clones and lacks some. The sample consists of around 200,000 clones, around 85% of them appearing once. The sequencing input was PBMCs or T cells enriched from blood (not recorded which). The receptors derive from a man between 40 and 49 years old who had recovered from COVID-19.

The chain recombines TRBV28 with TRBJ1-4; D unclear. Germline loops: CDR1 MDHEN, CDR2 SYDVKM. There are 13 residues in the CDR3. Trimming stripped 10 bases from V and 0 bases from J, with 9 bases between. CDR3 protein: CATSYATNEKLFF. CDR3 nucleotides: TGTGCCACCTCGTATGCAACTAATGAAAAACTGTTTTTT. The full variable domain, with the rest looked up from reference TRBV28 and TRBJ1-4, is DVKVTQSSRYLVKRTGEKVFLECVQDMDHENMFWYRQDPGLGLRLIYFSYDVKMKEKGDIPEGYSVSREKKERFSLILESASTNQTSMYLCATSYATNEKLFFGSGTQLSVL.

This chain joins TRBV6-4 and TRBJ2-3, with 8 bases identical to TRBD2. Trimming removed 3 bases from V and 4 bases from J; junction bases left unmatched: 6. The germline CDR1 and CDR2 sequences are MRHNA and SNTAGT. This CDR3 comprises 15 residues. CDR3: CASSEQAGAADTQYF. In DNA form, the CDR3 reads TGTGCCAGCAGTGAACAAGCGGGAGCCGCAGATACGCAGTATTTT.

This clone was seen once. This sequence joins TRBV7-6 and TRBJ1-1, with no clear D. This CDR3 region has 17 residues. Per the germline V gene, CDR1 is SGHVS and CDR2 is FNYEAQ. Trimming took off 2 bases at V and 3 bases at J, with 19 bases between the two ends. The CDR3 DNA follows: TGTGCCAGCAGCTTAAGGTACCGGAGAATTGCCGACACTGAAGCTTTCTTT. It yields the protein CASSLRYRRIADTEAFF. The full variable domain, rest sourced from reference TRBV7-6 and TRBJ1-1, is GAGVSQSPRYKVTKRGQDVALRCDPISGHVSLYWYRQALGQGPEFLTYFNYEAQQDKSGLPNDRFSAERPEGSISTLTIQRTEQRDSAMYRCASSLRYRRIADTEAFFGQGTRLTVV.

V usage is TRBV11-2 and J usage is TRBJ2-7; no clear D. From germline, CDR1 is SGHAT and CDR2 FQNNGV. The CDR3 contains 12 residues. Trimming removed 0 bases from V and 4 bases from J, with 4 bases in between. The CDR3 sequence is CASSLDRYEQYF. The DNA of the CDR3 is TGTGCCAGCAGCTTAGATAGATACGAGCAGTACTTC.

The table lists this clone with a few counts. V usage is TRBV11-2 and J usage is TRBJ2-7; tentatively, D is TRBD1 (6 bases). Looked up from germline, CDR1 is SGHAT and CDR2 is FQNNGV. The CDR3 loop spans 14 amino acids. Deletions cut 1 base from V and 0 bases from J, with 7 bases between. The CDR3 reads CASSLGGLSYEQYF. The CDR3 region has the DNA TGTGCCAGCAGCTTAGGGGGGCTCTCCTACGAGCAGTACTTC.

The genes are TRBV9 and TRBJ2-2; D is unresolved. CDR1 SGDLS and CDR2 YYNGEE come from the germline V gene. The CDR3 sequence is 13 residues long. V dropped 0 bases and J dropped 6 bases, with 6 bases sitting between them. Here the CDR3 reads CASSVARSGELFF. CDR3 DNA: TGTGCCAGCAGCGTAGCCCGGTCCGGGGAGCTGTTTTTT.

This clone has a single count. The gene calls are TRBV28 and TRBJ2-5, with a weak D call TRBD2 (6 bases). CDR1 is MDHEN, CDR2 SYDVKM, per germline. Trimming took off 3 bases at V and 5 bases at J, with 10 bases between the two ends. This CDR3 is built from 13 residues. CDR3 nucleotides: TGTGCCAGCAGTTTCGGGAGCCTGGAGACCCAGTACTTC. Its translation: CASSFGSLETQYF.

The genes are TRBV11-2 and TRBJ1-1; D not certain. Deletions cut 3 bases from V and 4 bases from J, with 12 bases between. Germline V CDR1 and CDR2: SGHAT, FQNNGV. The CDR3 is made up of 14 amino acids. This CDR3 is CASSFPGERTEAFF. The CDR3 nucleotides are TGTGCCAGCAGCTTTCCTGGGGAGCGCACTGAAGCTTTCTTT.

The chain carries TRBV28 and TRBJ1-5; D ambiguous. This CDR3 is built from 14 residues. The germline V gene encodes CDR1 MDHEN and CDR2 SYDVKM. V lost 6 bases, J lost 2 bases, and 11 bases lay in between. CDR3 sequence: CASSAVGGNQPQHF. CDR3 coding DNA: TGTGCCAGCAGCGCCGTAGGAGGCAATCAGCCCCAGCATTTT.

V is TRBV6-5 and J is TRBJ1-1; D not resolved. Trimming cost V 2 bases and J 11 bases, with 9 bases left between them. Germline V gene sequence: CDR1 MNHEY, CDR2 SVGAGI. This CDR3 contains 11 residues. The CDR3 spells CASSYTGRAFF. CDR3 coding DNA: TGTGCCAGCAGTTACACGGGGAGGGCTTTCTTT.

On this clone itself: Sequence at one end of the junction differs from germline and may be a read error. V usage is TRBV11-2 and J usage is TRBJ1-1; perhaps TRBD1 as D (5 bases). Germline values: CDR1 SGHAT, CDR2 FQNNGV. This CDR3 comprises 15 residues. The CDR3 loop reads CASSLAGVENAEAFF. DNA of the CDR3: TGTGCCAGCAGCTTAGCGGGGGTTGAGAACGCTGAAGCTTTCTTT.

The DNA of the CDR3 is TGTGCCAGCAGCGTAGCTTCGGGCAGCAAACGGGGTGGCTACACCTTC. Protein product: CASSVASGSKRGGYTF. The rearrangement uses TRBV9 and TRBJ1-2; D remains unclear. Per germline, CDR1 SGDLS and CDR2 YYNGEE. V was pared by 0 bases and J by 7 bases, with 19 bases between. The CDR3 is made up of 16 amino acids.

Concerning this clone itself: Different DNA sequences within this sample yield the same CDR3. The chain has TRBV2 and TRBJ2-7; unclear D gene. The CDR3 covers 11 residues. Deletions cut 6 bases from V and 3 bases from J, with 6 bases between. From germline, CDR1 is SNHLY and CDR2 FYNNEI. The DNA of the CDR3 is TGTGCCAGCAGACAGAGCTACGAGCAGTACTTC. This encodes CASRQSYEQYF.

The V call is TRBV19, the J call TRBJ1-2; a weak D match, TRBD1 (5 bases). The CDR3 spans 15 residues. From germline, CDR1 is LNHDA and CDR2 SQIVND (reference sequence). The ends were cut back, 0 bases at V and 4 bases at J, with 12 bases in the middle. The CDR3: CASSIDSQGAYGYTF. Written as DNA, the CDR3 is TGTGCCAGTAGTATAGACAGCCAAGGGGCCTATGGCTACACCTTC.

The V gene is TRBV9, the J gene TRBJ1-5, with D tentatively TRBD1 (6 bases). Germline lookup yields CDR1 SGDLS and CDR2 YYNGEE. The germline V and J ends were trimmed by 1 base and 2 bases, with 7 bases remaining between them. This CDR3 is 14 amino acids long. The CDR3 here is CASSVSGGNQPQHF. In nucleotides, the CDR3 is TGTGCCAGCAGCGTATCAGGGGGCAATCAGCCCCAGCATTTT.

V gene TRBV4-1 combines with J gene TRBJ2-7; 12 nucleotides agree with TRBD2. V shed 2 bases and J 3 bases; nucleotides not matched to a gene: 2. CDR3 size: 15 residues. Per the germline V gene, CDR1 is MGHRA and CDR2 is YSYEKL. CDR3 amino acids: CASSQTSGRLYEQYF. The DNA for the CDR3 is TGCGCCAGCAGCCAAACTAGCGGGAGGCTCTACGAGCAGTACTTC.

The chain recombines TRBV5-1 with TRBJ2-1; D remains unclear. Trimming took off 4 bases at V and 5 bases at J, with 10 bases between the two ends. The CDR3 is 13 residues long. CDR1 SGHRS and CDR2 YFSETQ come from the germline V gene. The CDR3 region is CASSPVGDNEQFF. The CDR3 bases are TGCGCCAGCAGCCCGGTCGGAGACAATGAGCAGTTCTTC.

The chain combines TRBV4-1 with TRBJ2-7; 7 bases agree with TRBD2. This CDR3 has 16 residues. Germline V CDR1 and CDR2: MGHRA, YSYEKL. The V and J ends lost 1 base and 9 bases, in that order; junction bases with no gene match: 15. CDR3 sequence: CASSQGWEIAGGGQYF. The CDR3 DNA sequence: TGCGCCAGCAGCCAAGGATGGGAAATAGCGGGCGGCGGGCAGTACTTC.

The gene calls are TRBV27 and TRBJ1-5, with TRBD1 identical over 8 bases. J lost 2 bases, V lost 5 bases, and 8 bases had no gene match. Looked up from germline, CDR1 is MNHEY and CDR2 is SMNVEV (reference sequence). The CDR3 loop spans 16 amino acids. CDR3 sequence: CASSQRQGPRNQPQHF. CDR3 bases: TGTGCCAGCAGTCAGCGACAGGGGCCACGCAATCAGCCCCAGCATTTT.

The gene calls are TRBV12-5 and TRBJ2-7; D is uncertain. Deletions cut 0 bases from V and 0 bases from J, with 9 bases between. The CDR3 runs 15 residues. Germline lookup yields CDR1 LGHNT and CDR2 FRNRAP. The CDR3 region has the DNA TGTGCTAGTGGTTTGGTACTTGGCGGCTCCTACGAGCAGTACTTC. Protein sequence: CASGLVLGGSYEQYF.

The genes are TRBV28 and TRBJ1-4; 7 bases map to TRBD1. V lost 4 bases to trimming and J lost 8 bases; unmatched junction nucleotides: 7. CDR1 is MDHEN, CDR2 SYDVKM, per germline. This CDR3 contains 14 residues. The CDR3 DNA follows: TGTGCCAGCAGTTCCTACCGGGACAGCGAAAAACTGTTTTTT. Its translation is CASSSYRDSEKLFF.

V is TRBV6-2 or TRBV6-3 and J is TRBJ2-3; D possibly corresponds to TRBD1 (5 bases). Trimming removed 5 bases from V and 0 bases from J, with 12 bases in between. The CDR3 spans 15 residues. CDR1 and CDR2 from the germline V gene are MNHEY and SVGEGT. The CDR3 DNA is TGTGCCAGCAGTCGCGACAGACATAGCACAGATACGCAGTATTTT. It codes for CASSRDRHSTDTQYF.

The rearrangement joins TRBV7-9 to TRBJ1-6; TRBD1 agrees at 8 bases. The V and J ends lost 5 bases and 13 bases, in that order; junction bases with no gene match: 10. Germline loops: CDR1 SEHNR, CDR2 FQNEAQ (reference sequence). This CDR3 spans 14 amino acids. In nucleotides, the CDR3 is TGTGCCAGCAGCCTTGGACAGGGAGGGGTCCCCCTCCACTTT. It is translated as CASSLGQGGVPLHF.

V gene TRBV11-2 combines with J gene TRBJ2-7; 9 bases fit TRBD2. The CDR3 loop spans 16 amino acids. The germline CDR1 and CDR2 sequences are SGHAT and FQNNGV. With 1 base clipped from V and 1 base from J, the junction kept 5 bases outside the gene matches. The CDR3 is CASSLGPAGGSYEQYF. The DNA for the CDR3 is TGTGCCAGCAGCTTAGGTCCAGCGGGAGGTTCCTACGAGCAGTACTTC.

CDR3 sequence: CASSDRDSFNQPQHF. In DNA form, the CDR3 reads TGTGCCAGTAGTGATAGGGACAGTTTCAATCAGCCCCAGCATTTT. The rearrangement joins TRBV19 to TRBJ1-5; 7 bases align to TRBD1. Germline trimming cut 5 bases from V and 3 bases from J; bases unmatched to any gene: 7. Germline V gives CDR1 LNHDA, CDR2 SQIVND (reference sequence). The CDR3 contains 15 residues.

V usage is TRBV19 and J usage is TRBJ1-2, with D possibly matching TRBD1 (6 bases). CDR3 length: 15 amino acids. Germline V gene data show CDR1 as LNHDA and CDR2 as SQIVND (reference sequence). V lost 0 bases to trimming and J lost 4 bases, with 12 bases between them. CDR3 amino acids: CASSIDWYRVYGYTF. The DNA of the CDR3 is TGTGCCAGTAGTATAGATTGGTACAGGGTCTATGGCTACACCTTC.

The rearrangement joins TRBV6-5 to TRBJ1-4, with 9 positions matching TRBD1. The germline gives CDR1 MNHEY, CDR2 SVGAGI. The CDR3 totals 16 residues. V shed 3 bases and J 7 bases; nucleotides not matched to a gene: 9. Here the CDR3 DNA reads TGTGCCAGCAGTTATTCCTTGGGACAGGGTAGTGAAAAACTGTTTTTT. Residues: CASSYSLGQGSEKLFF.